This T cell receptor (beta chain) was sequenced in a study of blood T cell repertoires in COVID-19. Study-wide context: From T cells, B-cell-depleted T cells, or PBMCs came the material, which was cDNA or gDNA.

The CDR3 loop spans 14 amino acids. Germline V gene data show CDR1 as SGHVS and CDR2 as FQNEAQ. With V trimmed by 2 bases and J by 4 bases, 4 bases remained unmatched. Here immunoSEQ multiplex PCR was the method, and the copy in TCRdb shows in-frame clones only, minus some. The sample gives around 30,000 clones, 65% to 70% of which show up once; roughly a sixth is in the top ten. The chain is built from TRBV7-8 and TRBJ1-1; 7 bases map to TRBD1. The clonotype was recovered from a human donor in a cohort sampled during active COVID-19. Sample: peripheral blood. The CDR3 reads CASSLYQGVTEAFF. The CDR3, as DNA: TGTGCCAGCAGCTTATACCAGGGGGTCACTGAAGCTTTCTTT.